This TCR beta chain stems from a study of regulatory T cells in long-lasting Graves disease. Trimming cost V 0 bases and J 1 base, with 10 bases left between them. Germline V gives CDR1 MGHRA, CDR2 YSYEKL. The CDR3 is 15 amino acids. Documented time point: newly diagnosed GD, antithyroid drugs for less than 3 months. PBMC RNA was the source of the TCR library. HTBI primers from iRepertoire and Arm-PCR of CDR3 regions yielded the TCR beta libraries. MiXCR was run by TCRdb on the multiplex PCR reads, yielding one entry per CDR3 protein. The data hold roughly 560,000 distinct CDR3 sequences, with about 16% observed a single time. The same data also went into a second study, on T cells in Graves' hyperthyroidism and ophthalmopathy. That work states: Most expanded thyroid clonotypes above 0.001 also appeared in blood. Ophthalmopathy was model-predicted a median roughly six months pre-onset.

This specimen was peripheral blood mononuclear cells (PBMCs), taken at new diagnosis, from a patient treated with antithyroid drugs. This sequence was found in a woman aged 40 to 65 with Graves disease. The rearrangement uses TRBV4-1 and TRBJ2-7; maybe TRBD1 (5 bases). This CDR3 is CASSQEAGLSYEQYF. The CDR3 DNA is TGCGCCAGCAGCCAAGAGGCAGGGCTATCCTACGAGCAGTACTTC.